This TCR beta chain derives from a study of T cell responses to AZD1222 COVID-19 vaccine. Germline V gives CDR1 SQVTM, CDR2 ANQGSEA. Trimming took off 4 bases at V and 5 bases at J, with 11 bases between the two ends. CDR3 size: 12 residues. Produced via immunoSEQ multiplex PCR; TCRdb's table is partial and in-frame only. The sample records 90,000 to 150,000 clones, about 90% being singletons. Sequenced here: peripheral blood, sampled on day 0 of AZD1222 vaccination. The TCR sequence derives from an adult in good health. J is TRBJ1-2 and V is TRBV29-1; D might be TRBD1 (6 bases). CDR3: CSVGEGGYGYTF. The CDR3 nucleotides are TGCAGCGTTGGTGAAGGGGGATATGGCTACACCTTC. Combining the CDR3 with reference TRBV29-1 and TRBJ1-2 gives the whole variable domain SAVISQKPSRDICQRGTSLTIQCQVDSQVTMMFWYRQQPGQSLTLIATANQGSEATYESGFVIDKFPISRPNLTFSTLTVSNMSPEDSSIYLCSVGEGGYGYTFGSGTRLTVV.